One T cell receptor (beta chain) is described in this entry. This clone was observed a single time. The specificity of this receptor is unknown. Base-call qualities are not available, and no considerably larger clone is one nucleotide away. This sample was included in a study of blood T cell repertoires in COVID-19 (dated by TCRdb to 2020 to 2021). The study in broad terms: Samples covering the acute and convalescent phases of COVID-19 were provided by collaborators in the United States, Italy and Spain. The material from the prospective study consisted of cDNA or gDNA derived from T cells, B-cell-depleted T cells, or PBMCs. Samples were obtained from the ongoing ImmuneRACE study (first 160 participants) and from over a thousand subjects provided by 6 global collaborators. A de-identified subject ID, COVID-19 status, age in years and sex were almost always included in the sample metadata. The repertoires were released in a freely available public database intended as a resource for research on the immune response to SARS-CoV-2. HLA class I and class II types, where available, came from metadata supplied by the sample provider rather than from assay-based typing. Deeply sampled blood TCRbeta repertoires from subjects exposed to, actively infected with, or recovered from COVID-19 were included in the dataset. Study-wide conclusions, independent of this receptor: The amount of clinical and demographic metadata varied by source and participant and was provided uncurated.

The collaborating institutions used their own protocols to collect whole blood in K2EDTA tubes. Collaborator samples were shipped for TCRbeta analysis as frozen whole blood, isolated PBMCs, or DNA extracted from either sample type. The immunoSEQ Assay, a bias-controlled multiplex PCR, was used to amplify TCRbeta CDR3 regions from genomic DNA. The paper's processing steps were these. Nucleated cell counts per sample were estimated from amplification of reference gene primers within the assay. To quantify the absolute abundance of each unique TCRbeta CDR3 rearrangement, sequence reads were collapsed and filtered. Productive Simpson clonality was computed per sample as the square root of Simpson's diversity index over productive rearrangements. TCRdb re-hosts the immuneACCESS table, in-frame sequences only. Its copies lack some clones; in the studies checked, an unresolved V gene accounts for under half of them, and the cause for the rest is not known. V and J calls and clone size are given by that table; D and trimming were obtained from the DNA. This sample is represented by about 69,000 clones; 60% to 80% of them were singletons. The top ten hold 16% of the sample.

Its CDR3 holds 13 amino acids, cysteine through phenylalanine. Of all the DNA, just the CDR3 is kept, 39 bases in frame from base 1. Via the germline V gene, CDR1 is MNHEY and CDR2 SVGEGT. The junction shows trimming of 6 bases on V and 8 bases on J, plus 16 bases between the germline ends. This receptor was obtained from a man between 60 and 75 years old with acute or convalescent COVID-19. Sequenced input: peripheral blood. The rearrangement joined TRBV6-2 or TRBV6-3 to TRBJ1-2; 6 matching bases give a weak D call of TRBD1. CDR3 region: CASSNTGLRGYTF. DNA sequence: TGTGCCAGCAGCAATACAGGGTTGAGAGGCTACACCTTC.